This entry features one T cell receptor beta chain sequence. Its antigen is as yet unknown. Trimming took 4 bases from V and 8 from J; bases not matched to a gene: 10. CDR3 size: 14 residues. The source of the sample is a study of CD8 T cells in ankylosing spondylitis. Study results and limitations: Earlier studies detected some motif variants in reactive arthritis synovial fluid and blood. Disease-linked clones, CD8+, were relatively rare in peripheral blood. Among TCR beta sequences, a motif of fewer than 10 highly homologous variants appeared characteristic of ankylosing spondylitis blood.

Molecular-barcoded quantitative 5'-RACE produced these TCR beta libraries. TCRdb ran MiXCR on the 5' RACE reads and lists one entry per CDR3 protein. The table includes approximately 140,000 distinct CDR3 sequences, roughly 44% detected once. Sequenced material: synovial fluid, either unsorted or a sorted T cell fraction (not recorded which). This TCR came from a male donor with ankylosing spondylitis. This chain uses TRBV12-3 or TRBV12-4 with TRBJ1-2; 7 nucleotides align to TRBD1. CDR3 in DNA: TGTGCCAGCAGTTCGACAGGGCGGAGGGAGGGCTACACCTTC. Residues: CASSSTGRREGYTF.